The next 20 T cell receptor beta chains were all read from a single sample in a study of shared clonotypes between healthy human individuals. The protocol was immunoSEQ multiplex PCR, while the TCRdb copy is restricted to in-frame clones and leaves out a portion. The data contain about 1.9 million clones, around 95% of them singletons. Naive CD8 isolation took CD45RO-negative cells positively selected for CCR7 and excluded terminally differentiated effector memory CD45RA+ cells. Sequences were obtained from naive CD8+ T cells from PBMCs. The source of these receptors is a man aged 18-30 years in good health. Some clones in this sample may be carry-over from other donors' samples.

The V and J genes are TRBV13 and TRBJ1-2; D unresolved. The CDR3 sequence is 16 residues long. V dropped 0 bases and J dropped 1 base, with 12 bases sitting between them. Per germline, CDR1 PRHDT and CDR2 FYEKMQ (reference sequence). In nucleotides, the CDR3 is TGTGCCAGCAGCTTAGGCTCGGCAGAATTTAACTATGGCTACACCTTC. Translating it yields CASSLGSAEFNYGYTF.

A single count supports this clone. This chain joins TRBV9 and TRBJ1-1, with D possibly matching TRBD1 (6 bases). In germline, CDR1 is SGDLS, CDR2 YYNGEE. There are 16 residues in the CDR3. V was shortened by 3 bases and J by 3 bases, with 18 bases between the two germline ends. Here the CDR3 reads CASSAPGGGGDTEAFF. The CDR3 nucleotides read TGTGCCAGCAGCGCCCCTGGGGGCGGCGGGGACACTGAAGCTTTCTTT.

The gene calls are TRBV4-3 and TRBJ2-1; perhaps TRBD2 as D (7 bases). The CDR3 is made up of 18 amino acids. Germline CDR1 reads LGHNA; CDR2 reads YSLEER. Trimming cost V 0 bases and J 2 bases, with 17 bases left between them. The CDR3 coding sequence is TGCGCCAGCAGCCAAGATCTAGGGGGGGCAGAGACCTACAATGAGCAGTTCTTC. Protein product: CASSQDLGGAETYNEQFF.

The chain carries TRBV28 and TRBJ1-4; TRBD1 is a possible D gene (5 bases). V was trimmed by 3 bases and J by 7 bases, leaving 21 bases between them. CDR1 and CDR2 from the germline V gene are MDHEN and SYDVKM. This CDR3 comprises 17 residues. CDR3 bases: TGTGCCAGCAGTTTCGCCGGCACCGCAGGGCTTGGTGAAAAACTGTTTTTT. Translation: CASSFAGTAGLGEKLFF.

V and J are TRBV5-6 and TRBJ1-4; D unclear. The CDR3 is 14 residues long. Trimming removed 3 bases from V and 4 bases from J, with 10 bases in between. Germline-derived CDR1 and CDR2 are SGHDT and YYEEEE. CDR3 coding DNA: TGTGCCAGCAGCTCGCCGGGTGGTAATGAAAAACTGTTTTTT. Translating it yields CASSSPGGNEKLFF.

Concerning this clone itself: Other DNA sequences in the sample encode the same CDR3. The chain combines TRBV14 with TRBJ2-7, with TRBD1 identical over 7 bases. Germline lookup yields CDR1 SGHDN and CDR2 FVKESK. This CDR3 spans 15 amino acids. J gave up 6 bases and V 5 bases, and 13 bases lay outside the gene matches. The CDR3 bases are TGTGCCAGCAGCTTGGACAGGATGATTTACAGCGAGCAGTACTTC. It codes for CASSLDRMIYSEQYF.

The chain recombines TRBV4-1 with TRBJ1-1; no firm D call. Germline lookup yields CDR1 MGHRA and CDR2 YSYEKL. The CDR3 runs to 14 residues. Trimming stripped 0 bases from V and 8 bases from J, with 13 bases between. The CDR3 is CASSQDTGSFEAFF. The CDR3 bases are TGCGCCAGCAGCCAAGATACGGGGTCGTTCGAAGCTTTCTTT.

V usage is TRBV28 and J usage is TRBJ2-1; maybe TRBD2 (5 bases). CDR3 length: 12 amino acids. The germline V gene has CDR1 MDHEN and CDR2 SYDVKM. Trimming took 5 bases from V and 10 from J, leaving 12 bases between them. The CDR3 loop is CASSPHRREQFF. CDR3 DNA sequence: TGTGCCAGCAGTCCACACCGGAGGGAGCAGTTCTTC.

The chain has TRBV5-6 and TRBJ2-7; the D is unclear. Trimming removed 0 bases at V and 2 bases at J, with 9 bases between. The CDR3 runs 14 residues. Per germline, CDR1 SGHDT and CDR2 YYEEEE. The CDR3: CASSLGEKTYEQYF. The CDR3 nucleotides read TGTGCCAGCAGCTTGGGGGAAAAGACCTACGAGCAGTACTTC.

The V call is TRBV7-6, the J call TRBJ2-3, with D perhaps matching TRBD2 (5 bases). The CDR3 has 19 amino acids. Trimming pared 5 bases from V and 2 bases from J, leaving 26 bases between. Per the germline V gene, CDR1 is SGHVS and CDR2 is FNYEAQ. Here the CDR3 reads CASSRSHETISVYTDTQYF. The CDR3 bases are TGTGCCAGCAGCCGCTCCCACGAGACTATATCCGTTTACACAGATACGCAGTATTTT.

The table lists this clone with a count of one. This chain uses TRBV18 with TRBJ2-7, with TRBD2 matching 12 bases. V dropped 4 bases and J dropped 5; count of bases not matched to a gene: 6. This CDR3 contains 15 residues. Germline V CDR1 and CDR2: KGHSH, LQKENI. In nucleotides, the CDR3 is TGTGCCAGCTCACTACGGACTAGCGGGATCAACGAGCAGTACTTC. Its protein is CASSLRTSGINEQYF.

The rearrangement links TRBV19 to TRBJ1-5; D possibly corresponds to TRBD1 (5 bases). The CDR3 consists of 14 residues. The V end was cut by 3 bases, the J end by 5 bases, with 11 bases between. Per germline, CDR1 LNHDA and CDR2 SQIVND (reference sequence). DNA for the CDR3: TGTGCCAGTAGTATTGTGACAGTACATCAGCCCCAGCATTTT. It translates to CASSIVTVHQPQHF.

CDR3 nucleotides: TGTGCCAGCAGCCAAGATCGAGTGGGAGTTGGGGTAAATGAGCAGTTCTTC. It specifies CASSQDRVGVGVNEQFF. The chain uses TRBV4-2 and TRBJ2-1; D is possibly TRBD2 (5 bases). CDR1 is LGHNA, CDR2 YNFKEQ, per germline. Between the trimmed V and J ends, which lost 0 bases and 7 bases, there was a span of 19 bases. The CDR3 is made up of 17 amino acids.

The V call is TRBV29-1, the J call TRBJ2-1, with 10 nucleotides matching TRBD2. V shed 7 bases, J shed 0 bases, and the junction held 12 bases outside the gene matches. There are 17 residues in the CDR3. CDR1 and CDR2 from the germline V gene are SQVTM and ANQGSEA. Here the CDR3 reads CSAYPGLADYSYNEQFF. The CDR3 DNA follows: TGCAGCGCCTATCCTGGACTAGCGGATTACTCCTACAATGAGCAGTTCTTC.

The J gene is TRBJ1-4, the V gene TRBV10-1, with D possibly being TRBD1 (6 bases). The V end was cut by 10 bases, the J end by 5 bases, with 14 bases between. Germline CDR1 WNHNN, CDR2 SYGVQD (reference sequence). CDR3 length: 13 residues. The CDR3 region is CATSRGGNEKLFF. The CDR3 DNA is TGCGCCACATCCCGAGGGGGAAATGAAAAACTGTTTTTT.

The chain is built from TRBV15 and TRBJ2-1; no firm D call. Per germline, CDR1 LNHNV and CDR2 YYDKDF (reference sequence). This CDR3 contains 16 residues. V lost 0 bases, J lost 0 bases, and 9 bases lay in between. CDR3 coding DNA: TGTGCCACCAGCAGAGACCAAAAACTCTCCTACAATGAGCAGTTCTTC. Translating it yields CATSRDQKLSYNEQFF.

The genes are TRBV27 and TRBJ2-5, with 13 bases that match TRBD2. The CDR3 has 12 amino acids. With V trimmed by 11 bases and J by 9 bases, 6 bases remained unmatched. Germline assignment: CDR1 MNHEY and CDR2 SMNVEV (reference sequence). CDR3: CAVGLAGTAQYF. The CDR3 DNA follows: TGTGCCGTGGGACTAGCGGGGACGGCCCAGTACTTC.

This rearrangement joins TRBV5-6 to TRBJ2-6; D remains unclear. The CDR3 consists of 16 residues. Germline CDR1 reads SGHDT; CDR2 reads YYEEEE. Deletions cut 0 bases from V and 0 bases from J, with 7 bases between. CDR3 DNA sequence: TGTGCCAGCAGCTTGGGGTTCAGCTCTGGGGCCAACGTCCTGACTTTC. Translated, it gives CASSLGFSSGANVLTF.

The chain joins TRBV6-1 to TRBJ2-7; 7 bases align to TRBD1. Per the germline V gene, CDR1 is MNHNS and CDR2 is SASEGT. The CDR3 runs 15 residues. V shed 3 bases, J shed 2 bases, and the junction held 7 bases outside the gene matches. CDR3 residues: CASSEDPGTAYEQYF. The CDR3 nucleotides read TGTGCCAGCAGTGAGGATCCAGGGACAGCCTACGAGCAGTACTTC.

The chain employs TRBV5-6 and TRBJ1-2; possible D gene TRBD1, 5 bases. Germline V lookup: CDR1 SGHDT, CDR2 YYEEEE. CDR3 length equals 14 residues. Trimming took off 0 bases at V and 8 bases at J, with 14 bases between the two ends. Here the CDR3 DNA reads TGTGCCAGCAGCTTGGGCAGGGCCATAGGGGGCTACACCTTC. The encoded protein is CASSLGRAIGGYTF.